This T cell receptor (beta chain) appears in the sequencing data of a study of control samples from healthy donors and cancer patients. Trimming pared 5 bases from V and 3 bases from J, leaving 13 bases between. The V gene's germline CDR1 is MGHRA and CDR2 YSYEKL. The CDR3 is 14 amino acids. This table comes from immunoSEQ multiplex PCR, and its TCRdb copy is limited to in-frame clones, with some not included. The sample has tens of thousands of clones; less than 95% are singletons. The rearrangement links TRBV4-1 to TRBJ2-5, with D possibly being TRBD1 (6 bases). This TCR came from a man aged 30 to 39 with colorectal cancer. The sequenced sample was PBMCs. CDR3: CASSGFPGEETQYF. DNA for the CDR3: TGCGCCAGCAGCGGGTTCCCAGGGGAAGAGACCCAGTACTTC.